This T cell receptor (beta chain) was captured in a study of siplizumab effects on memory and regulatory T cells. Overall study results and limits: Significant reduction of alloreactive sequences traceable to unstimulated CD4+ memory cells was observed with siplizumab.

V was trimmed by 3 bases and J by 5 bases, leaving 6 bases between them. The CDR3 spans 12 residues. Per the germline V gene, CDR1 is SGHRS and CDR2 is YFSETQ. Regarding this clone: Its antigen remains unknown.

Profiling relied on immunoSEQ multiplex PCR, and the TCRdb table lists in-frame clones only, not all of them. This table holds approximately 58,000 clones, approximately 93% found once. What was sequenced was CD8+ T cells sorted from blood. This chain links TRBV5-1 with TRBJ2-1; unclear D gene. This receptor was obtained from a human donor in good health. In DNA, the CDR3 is TGCGCCAGCAGCTGGAATGACAATGAGCAGTTCTTC. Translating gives CASSWNDNEQFF. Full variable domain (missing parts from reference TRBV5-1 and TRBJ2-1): KAGVTQTPRYLIKTRGQQVTLSCSPISGHRSVSWYQQTPGQGLQFLFEYFSETQRNKGNFPGRFSGRQFSNSRSEMNVSTLELGDSALYLCASSWNDNEQFFGPGTRLTVL.